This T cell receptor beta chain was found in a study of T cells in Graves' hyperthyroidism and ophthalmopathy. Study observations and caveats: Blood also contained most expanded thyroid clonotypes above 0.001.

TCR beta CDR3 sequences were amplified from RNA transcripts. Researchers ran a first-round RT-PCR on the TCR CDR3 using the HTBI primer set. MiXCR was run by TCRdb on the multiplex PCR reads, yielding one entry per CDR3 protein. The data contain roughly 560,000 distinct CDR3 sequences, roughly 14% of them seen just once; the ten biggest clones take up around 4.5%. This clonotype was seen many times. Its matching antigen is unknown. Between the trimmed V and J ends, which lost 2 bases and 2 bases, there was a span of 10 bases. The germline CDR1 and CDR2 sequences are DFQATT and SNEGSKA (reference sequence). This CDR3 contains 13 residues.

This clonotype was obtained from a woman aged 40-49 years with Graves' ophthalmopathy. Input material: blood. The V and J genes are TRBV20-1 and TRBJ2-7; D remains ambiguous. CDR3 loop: CSARPYSTYEQYF. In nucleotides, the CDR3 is TGCAGTGCTAGACCTTACAGTACCTACGAGCAGTACTTC.